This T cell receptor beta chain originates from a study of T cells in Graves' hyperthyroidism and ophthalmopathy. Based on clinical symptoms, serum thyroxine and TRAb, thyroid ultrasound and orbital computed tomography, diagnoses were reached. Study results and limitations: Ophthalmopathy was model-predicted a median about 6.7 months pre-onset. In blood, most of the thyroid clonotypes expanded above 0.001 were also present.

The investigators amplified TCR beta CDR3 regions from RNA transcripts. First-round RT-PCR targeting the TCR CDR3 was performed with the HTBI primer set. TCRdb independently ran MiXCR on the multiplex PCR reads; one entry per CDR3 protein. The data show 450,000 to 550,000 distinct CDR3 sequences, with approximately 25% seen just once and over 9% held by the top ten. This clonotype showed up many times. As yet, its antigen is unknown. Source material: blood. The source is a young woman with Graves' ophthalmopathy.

CDR3 sequence: CASSYSHGSGEPQHF. The DNA for the CDR3 is TGTGCCAGCAGTTACTCACACGGCTCCGGGGAGCCCCAGCATTTT. The rearrangement uses TRBV6-5 and TRBJ1-5; D is uncertain. V shed 0 bases and J shed 8 bases, with 14 bases lying between them. The germline gives CDR1 MNHEY, CDR2 SVGAGI. The CDR3 has 15 amino acids.